Detailed here is one T cell receptor beta chain. The sample is drawn from a study of blood T cell repertoires in COVID-19. The germline gives CDR1 MDHEN, CDR2 SYDVKM. This CDR3 has 14 amino acids. The V end was cut by 5 bases, the J end by 3 bases, with 14 bases between. Here immunoSEQ multiplex PCR was the method, and the copy in TCRdb shows in-frame clones only, minus some. The table has about 270,000 clones, 75% to 90% seen once. The chain carries TRBV28 and TRBJ2-7; D is undetermined. The material sequenced was PBMCs or T cells enriched from blood (not recorded which). This TCR derives from a woman aged 25 to 39 with acute COVID-19. As DNA, the CDR3 is TGTGCCAGCAGTCCCAGAGACACGGACTACGAGCAGTACTTC. Translated: CASSPRDTDYEQYF.